The clone carrying this T cell receptor (beta chain) showed up just a few times. Its target is unknown. TCRdb's table, derived via immunoSEQ multiplex PCR, lists solely in-frame clones and lacks some. The data hold roughly 140,000 clones, with over 75% observed a single time. Germline V CDR1 and CDR2: SGHDT, YYEEEE. V shed 7 bases and J 2 bases; nucleotides not matched to a gene: 5. The CDR3 sequence is 15 residues long. These data come from a study of T cell responses to AZD1222 COVID-19 vaccine. The study, taken as a whole, reports: AZD1222 recipients seropositive at baseline numbered only six. Donors were largely white British and mainly female; clonal diversity was possibly underestimated.

The TCR was taken from an adult in good health. This material consisted of peripheral blood, taken on day 0 of AZD1222 vaccination. The chain is built from TRBV5-6 and TRBJ2-7, with 14 bases aligning to TRBD2. CDR3 region: CASARLAGGAYEQYF. Here the CDR3 DNA reads TGTGCCAGCGCCCGACTAGCGGGAGGGGCCTACGAGCAGTACTTC.